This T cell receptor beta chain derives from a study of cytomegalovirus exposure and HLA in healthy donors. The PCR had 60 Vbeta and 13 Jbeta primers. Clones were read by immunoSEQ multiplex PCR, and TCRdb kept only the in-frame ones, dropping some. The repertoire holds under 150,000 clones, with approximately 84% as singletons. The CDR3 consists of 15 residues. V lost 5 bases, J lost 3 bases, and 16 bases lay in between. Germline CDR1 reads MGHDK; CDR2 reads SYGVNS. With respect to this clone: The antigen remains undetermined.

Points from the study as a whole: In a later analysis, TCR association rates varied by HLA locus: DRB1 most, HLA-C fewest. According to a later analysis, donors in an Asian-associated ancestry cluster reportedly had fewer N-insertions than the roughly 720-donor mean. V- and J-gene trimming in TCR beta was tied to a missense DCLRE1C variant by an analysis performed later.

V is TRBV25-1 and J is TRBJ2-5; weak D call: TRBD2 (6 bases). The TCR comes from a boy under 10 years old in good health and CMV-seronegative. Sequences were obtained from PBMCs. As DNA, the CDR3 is TGTGCCAGCAGTCTCGGAGGGGCGGCAGAAGAGACCCAGTACTTC. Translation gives CASSLGGAAEETQYF.